The rows below give T cell receptor beta chains drawn from one sample of a study of blood T cell repertoires in COVID-19. Profiling relied on immunoSEQ multiplex PCR, and the TCRdb table lists in-frame clones only, not all of them. The sample consists of about 120,000 clones, 75% to 80% of them appearing once. What was sequenced was peripheral blood. The origin of the receptors is a human donor in a cohort sampled during active COVID-19. Each CDR3 is given with its conserved first and last residue. D genes are given only for firm matches. A clone size is listed for some rows: how often the clone was seen (once, few, many), or a class if it is expanded.

J: TRBJ2-7; size: -; D: -; V: TRBV11-3; CDR3: CASSYRDTPYEQYF; DNA: TGTGCCAGCAGCTACCGGGACACCCCCTACGAGCAGTACTTC
J: TRBJ2-7; size: -; D: -; V: TRBV11-1; CDR3: CASSLRLVPYEQYF; DNA: TGTGCCAGCAGCCTGAGACTAGTACCGTACGAGCAGTACTTC
J: TRBJ1-1; size: -; D: TRBD1; V: TRBV18; CDR3: CASSQDRRNTEAFF; DNA: TGTGCCAGCTCACAGGACAGGAGGAACACTGAAGCTTTCTTT
J: TRBJ1-1; size: -; D: -; V: TRBV19; CDR3: CASSMASGGSWTEAFF; DNA: TGTGCCAGTAGTATGGCCTCGGGGGGCTCATGGACTGAAGCTTTCTTT
J: TRBJ1-2; size: once; D: TRBD1; V: TRBV7-9; CDR3: CASRMGQGPYGYTF; DNA: TGTGCCAGCAGGATGGGACAGGGGCCCTATGGCTACACCTTC
J: TRBJ1-2; size: -; D: -; V: TRBV27; CDR3: CASSPGGSVYGYTF; DNA: TGTGCCAGCAGCCCCGGCGGGTCAGTCTATGGCTACACCTTC
J: TRBJ2-7; size: -; D: TRBD2; V: TRBV7-2; CDR3: CASSSPSGGDEQYF; DNA: TGTGCCAGCAGCAGCCCTAGCGGAGGGGACGAGCAGTACTTC
J: TRBJ1-1; size: few; D: TRBD1; V: TRBV15; CDR3: CATSGDRGRRDTEAFF; DNA: TGTGCCACCAGTGGGGACAGGGGGCGTAGGGACACTGAAGCTTTCTTT
J: TRBJ1-5; size: -; D: -; V: TRBV27; CDR3: CASRPIGGNQPQHF; DNA: TGTGCCAGCAGGCCTATCGGGGGGAATCAGCCCCAGCATTTT
J: TRBJ2-6; size: few; D: TRBD1; V: TRBV10-1; CDR3: CASSGGGTGANVLTF; DNA: TGCGCCAGCAGTGGAGGGGGCACTGGGGCCAACGTCCTGACTTTC
J: TRBJ2-5; size: few; D: -; V: TRBV27; CDR3: CASSPMYQETQYF; DNA: TGTGCCAGCAGTCCCATGTACCAAGAGACCCAGTACTTC
J: TRBJ2-7; size: few; D: -; V: TRBV2; CDR3: CASSLDNWTYEQYF; DNA: TGTGCCAGCAGTTTAGACAATTGGACCTACGAGCAGTACTTC
J: TRBJ2-7; size: once; D: TRBD2; V: TRBV13; CDR3: CASSPSGSYEQYF; DNA: TGTGCCAGCAGCCCTAGCGGGTCCTACGAGCAGTACTTC
J: TRBJ2-5; size: -; D: -; V: TRBV3-1/TRBV3-2; CDR3: CASSGGEETQYF; DNA: TGTGCCAGCAGCGGAGGGGAAGAGACCCAGTACTTC
J: TRBJ1-1; size: -; D: -; V: TRBV6-6; CDR3: CASSYQGTTEAFF; DNA: TGTGCCAGCAGTTACCAGGGGACCACTGAAGCTTTCTTT
J: TRBJ1-1; size: -; D: -; V: TRBV4-1; CDR3: CASSQDFGRNTEAFF; DNA: TGCGCCAGCAGCCAAGATTTCGGGAGAAACACTGAAGCTTTCTTT
J: TRBJ2-7; size: -; D: TRBD2; V: TRBV30; CDR3: CAWSVLAGGPYEQYF; DNA: TGTGCCTGGAGTGTACTCGCGGGAGGGCCGTACGAGCAGTACTTC
J: TRBJ2-2; size: -; D: -; V: TRBV5-1; CDR3: CASSLEGEFTGELFF; DNA: TGCGCCAGCAGCTTGGAGGGGGAGTTCACCGGGGAGCTGTTTTTT
J: TRBJ2-7; size: -; D: -; V: TRBV5-5; CDR3: CASSLDQTGWEQYF; DNA: TGTGCCAGCAGCTTGGACCAGACGGGATGGGAGCAGTACTTC
J: TRBJ2-2; size: -; D: -; V: TRBV21-1; CDR3: CASSKPPFAGEHTGELFF; DNA: TGTGCCAGCAGCAAACCGCCGTTTGCGGGAGAGCACACCGGGGAGCTGTTTTTT
J: TRBJ1-2; size: -; D: TRBD1; V: TRBV9; CDR3: CASSIMQGGHGYTF; DNA: TGTGCCAGCAGCATAATGCAGGGGGGACATGGCTACACCTTC
J: TRBJ1-2; size: -; D: TRBD1; V: TRBV7-9; CDR3: CASSLGAGGANYGYTF; DNA: TGTGCCAGCAGCTTAGGGGCAGGGGGCGCTAACTATGGCTACACCTTC
J: TRBJ2-1; size: -; D: -; V: TRBV7-8; CDR3: CASSLATSFYNEQFF; DNA: TGTGCCAGCAGCTTAGCGACTTCGTTTTACAATGAGCAGTTCTTC
J: TRBJ1-2; size: -; D: -; V: TRBV5-5; CDR3: CASGSETYGYTF; DNA: TGTGCCAGCGGGTCCGAGACTTATGGCTACACCTTC
J: TRBJ2-7; size: -; D: -; V: TRBV12-5; CDR3: CASGVTDSYEQYF; DNA: TGTGCTAGTGGTGTGACAGACTCCTACGAGCAGTACTTC
J: TRBJ1-5; size: once; D: TRBD1; V: TRBV4-1; CDR3: CASSQASGTGNEPQHF; DNA: TGCGCCAGCAGCCAAGCTTCCGGGACAGGGAATGAGCCCCAGCATTTT
J: TRBJ1-2; size: -; D: -; V: TRBV5-8; CDR3: CASSLEEDFPLCYTF; DNA: TGTGCCAGCAGCTTGGAAGAGGACTTTCCCCTATGCTACACCTTC
J: TRBJ1-2; size: -; D: -; V: TRBV4-1; CDR3: CASSQDHRERIYGYTF; DNA: TGCGCCAGCAGCCAAGACCACAGGGAAAGGATATATGGCTACACCTTC
J: TRBJ1-2; size: -; D: TRBD1; V: TRBV6-6; CDR3: CASSYMDRTNYGYTF; DNA: TGTGCCAGCAGTTATATGGACAGGACTAACTATGGCTACACCTTC
J: TRBJ1-3; size: few; D: TRBD1; V: TRBV10-3; CDR3: CAISVTGGPSGNTIYF; DNA: TGTGCCATCAGTGTGACAGGGGGCCCCTCTGGAAACACCATATATTTT
J: TRBJ2-7; size: -; D: TRBD1; V: TRBV6-1; CDR3: CASSELQGGSYEQYF; DNA: TGTGCCAGCAGTGAACTACAGGGGGGTTCCTACGAGCAGTACTTC
J: TRBJ1-1; size: -; D: TRBD1; V: TRBV5-1; CDR3: CASSLGQGVNTEAFF; DNA: TGCGCCAGCAGCTTGGGACAGGGCGTGAACACTGAAGCTTTCTTT
J: TRBJ1-1; size: -; D: -; V: TRBV19; CDR3: CASSIAGRTEAFF; DNA: TGTGCCAGTAGTATCGCAGGTAGGACTGAAGCTTTCTTT
J: TRBJ1-2; size: once; D: -; V: TRBV4-2; CDR3: CASSQGAHLYGYTF; DNA: TGTGCCAGCAGCCAAGGGGCGCACCTCTATGGCTACACCTTC
J: TRBJ2-5; size: -; D: -; V: TRBV29-1; CDR3: CTIGQQETQYF; DNA: TGCACCATCGGACAGCAAGAGACCCAGTACTTC
J: TRBJ2-1; size: -; D: -; V: TRBV5-1; CDR3: CASSLETTYNEQFF; DNA: TGCGCCAGCAGCTTGGAGACAACTTACAATGAGCAGTTCTTC
J: TRBJ2-7; size: once; D: -; V: TRBV10-2; CDR3: CASSEGVNSPSYEQYF; DNA: TGCGCCAGCAGTGAGGGAGTCAACTCTCCTTCCTACGAGCAGTACTTC
J: TRBJ2-3; size: -; D: TRBD1; V: TRBV7-6; CDR3: CASSGGPGQSTDTQYF; DNA: TGTGCCAGCAGCGGAGGACCGGGACAGAGCACAGATACGCAGTATTTT
J: TRBJ1-4; size: -; D: -; V: TRBV4-1; CDR3: CASSQTATNEKLFF; DNA: TGCGCCAGCAGCCAGACTGCAACTAATGAAAAACTGTTTTTT